This section outlines one T cell receptor beta chain sequence together with its context. What it recognizes is unknown. TCRdb redid the calling of the reads with MiXCR, one entry per CDR3 protein. The data show about 770,000 distinct CDR3 sequences, almost 30% seen once. The data originate from a study of T cell repertoires in cytomegalovirus infection. The wider study: Recently identified HLA-C-restricted CMV epitopes and well-studied HLA-B-restricted CMV epitopes were used by the study. Matching HLA type and CMV infection were both indicated by public TCR beta signatures.

The CDR3 extends over 14 amino acids. V was pared by 2 bases and J by 8 bases, with 13 bases between. CDR1 and CDR2 from the germline V gene are SGHTA and FQGNSA. Notes on the study in general: CMV-specific TCR beta clonotypes restricted by HLA-C dominated the ex vivo response. Cumulative public TCR beta family frequency identified CMV carriers with the relevant HLA.

The chain uses TRBV7-2 and TRBJ2-1, with D tentatively TRBD2 (6 bases). This material consisted of cultured CD8+ T cells from PBMCs, taken from culture after CMV antigen stimulation. The sequence was collected from a human donor in good health (CMV status not recorded). Some clones in this sample may be carry-over from other donors' samples. The DNA for the CDR3 is TGTGCCAGCAGCTTATTTTCGGGAGAGGATGAGCAGTTCTTC. It codes for CASSLFSGEDEQFF.